This TCR beta chain was sequenced during a study of shared clonotypes between healthy human individuals. The overall study: The donors, a couple of women and a few men, were aged 18 to 49.

Germline-derived CDR1 and CDR2 are LNHDA and SQIVND (reference sequence). The CDR3 consists of 14 residues. On this clone: The target antigen is unknown.

Study conclusions and caveats: Richness estimates generally favored naive over memory subsets.

Assay: immunoSEQ multiplex PCR; the TCRdb copy retains only in-frame clones and omits some. This table holds about 1 million clones, 70% to 80% found once. The clonotype comes from a man aged 18 to 30 in good health. The chain combines TRBV19 with TRBJ1-3; a weak D match, TRBD1 (5 bases). The J call may be wrong; the DNA end is better matched by TRBJ2-2. The source material was memory CD4+ T cells sorted from blood. Subset noted: CD45RA-negative fraction. The CDR3 coding sequence is TGTGCCAGTAGTATGAAGGGGCTCACCGGGGAGCTGTTTTTT. Amino acids: CASSMKGLTGELFF.